The source of this T cell receptor beta chain is a study of blood T cell repertoires in COVID-19. Study-wide background: Sources were T cells, B-cell-depleted T cells, or PBMCs; the material itself was cDNA or gDNA.

Some clones are missing from TCRdb's copy, which holds only in-frame ones; the method was immunoSEQ multiplex PCR. Here the sample spans 30,000 to 40,000 clones, 87% being singletons. The V segment lost 3 bases and the J segment 7 bases; nucleotides outside the gene matches: 7. Germline loops: CDR1 KGHSH, CDR2 LQKENI. CDR3 length equals 16 residues. The source of this sequence is a man aged 60 to 69 with acute or convalescent COVID-19. The chain links TRBV18 to TRBJ2-1; 12 bases map to TRBD1. Sample: peripheral blood. The CDR3 protein is CASSPLGQGAGNEQFF. DNA for the CDR3: TGTGCCAGCTCACCCCTGGGACAGGGGGCCGGGAATGAGCAGTTCTTC.